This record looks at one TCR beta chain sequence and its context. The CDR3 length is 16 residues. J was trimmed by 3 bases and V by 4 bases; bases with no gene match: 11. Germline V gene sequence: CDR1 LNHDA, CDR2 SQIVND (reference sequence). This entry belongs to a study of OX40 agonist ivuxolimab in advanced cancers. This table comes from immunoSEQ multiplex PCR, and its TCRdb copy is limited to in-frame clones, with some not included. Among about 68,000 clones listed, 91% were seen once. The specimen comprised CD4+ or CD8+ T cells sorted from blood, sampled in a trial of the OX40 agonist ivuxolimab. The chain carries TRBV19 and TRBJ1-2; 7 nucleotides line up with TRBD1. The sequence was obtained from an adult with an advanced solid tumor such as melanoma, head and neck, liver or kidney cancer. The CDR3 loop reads CASSTRQGGLYYGYTF. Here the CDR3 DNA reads TGTGCCAGTAGTACCAGACAGGGTGGCCTTTACTATGGCTACACCTTC.